Listed below are T cell receptor beta chains from one sample, sequenced in a study of CD8+CD57+ T cells in acquired aplastic anemia. TCRdb ran MiXCR on the reads and lists one entry per CDR3 protein. The table has roughly 220,000 distinct CDR3 sequences, around three fifths seen once. Material for sequencing was sorted CD4+, CD8+, or CD8+CD57+ T cells (not recorded which) from PBMCs. These TCRs come from a human donor with aplastic anemia. The CDR3 runs from the conserved cysteine through the conserved F or W. The D gene is left open where the match is weak. Only part of the rows carry a size: once, few, many, or a class if the clone is expanded.

D	size	V	J	CDR3	DNA
NA	NA	TRBV14	TRBJ2-5	CASSQSGPPGETQYF	TGTGCCAGCAGCCAAAGTGGTCCGCCGGGTGAGACCCAGTACTTC
NA	NA	TRBV11-2	TRBJ2-7	CASSPTGTDQYEQYF	TGTGCCAGCAGCCCCACCGGGACTGATCAATACGAGCAGTACTTC
NA	NA	TRBV5-5	TRBJ2-7	CASSYRQQPAGHEQYF	TGTGCCAGCAGCTACAGACAACAGCCGGCTGGGCACGAGCAGTACTTC
NA	NA	TRBV2	TRBJ2-7	CASSVAQGAYEQYF	TGTGCCAGCAGCGTAGCACAGGGAGCTTACGAGCAGTACTTC
NA	NA	TRBV15	TRBJ1-1	CATSRDWYQVEALF	TGTGCCACCAGCAGAGATTGGTACCAAGTAGAAGCTTTGTTT
NA	NA	TRBV7-9	TRBJ2-1	CASSQTSFRGNEQFF	TGCGCCAGCAGCCAGACTAGTTTTAGGGGCAATGAGCAGTTCTTC
NA	once	TRBV2	TRBJ1-6	CASSQDVPNSPLHF	TGTGCCAGCAGCCAAGATGTACCTAATTCACCCCTCCACTTT
TRBD1	NA	TRBV11-3	TRBJ1-6	CASSSGTGRSPLHF	TGTGCCAGCAGCTCCGGGACAGGACGTTCACCCCTCCACTTT
TRBD1	NA	TRBV11-2	TRBJ2-7	CASSVGQVRSYEQYF	TGTGCCAGCAGCGTGGGACAGGTCCGCTCCTACGAGCAGTACTTC
NA	NA	TRBV7-2	TRBJ2-7	CASSPRDRSSYEQYF	TGTGCCAGCAGCCCCCGGGACCGGAGCTCCTACGAGCAGTACTTC
NA	NA	TRBV20-1	TRBJ2-2	CSARGLHANTGELFF	TGCAGTGCAAGGGGACTGCATGCGAACACCGGGGAGCTGTTTTTT
TRBD2	NA	TRBV7-3	TRBJ2-3	CASTLSGGVVADTQYF	TGTGCCAGCACCCTTAGCGGGGGGGTAGTCGCAGATACGCAGTATTTT
TRBD2	NA	TRBV2	TRBJ2-4	CASSEGASGTGVQYF	TGTGCCAGCAGTGAAGGGGCTAGCGGTACCGGGGTTCAGTACTTC
NA	NA	TRBV10-3	TRBJ1-3	CDLLLSVCPSKDGNTIYF	TGTGACCTTCTCCTTTCTGTGTGTCCCTCGAAAGATGGAAACACCATATATTTT
NA	NA	TRBV5-4	TRBJ1-2	CASSLDGGYTF	TGTGCCAGCAGCTTGGATGGGGGCTACACCTTC
TRBD2	NA	TRBV24-1	TRBJ2-3	CATSLPGGFDTQYF	TGTGCCACCAGTTTGCCGGGAGGCTTTGATACGCAGTATTTT
NA	few	TRBV10-1	TRBJ1-2	CASSESFQPNYGYTF	TGCGCCAGCAGTGAGTCCTTCCAGCCTAACTATGGCTACACCTTC
NA	NA	TRBV9	TRBJ1-6	CASSPLPRVVSPLHF	TGTGCCAGCAGCCCCCTACCCAGGGTGGTTTCACCCCTCCACTTT
NA	NA	TRBV15	TRBJ2-7	CATTRAVSGYEQYF	TGTGCCACCACCCGGGCGGTTAGCGGCTACGAGCAGTACTTC
TRBD2	few	TRBV5-6	TRBJ2-4	CASSLVSGGPWNIQYF	TGTGCCAGCAGCTTGGTCAGCGGGGGACCGTGGAACATTCAGTACTTC
NA	once	TRBV9	TRBJ1-2	CASSVVSSQGYTF	TGTGCCAGCAGCGTAGTAAGCAGTCAAGGCTACACCTTC
TRBD1	once	TRBV12-3/TRBV12-4	TRBJ2-7	CASSWDSGAYEQYF	TGCGCCAGCAGCTGGGACAGCGGTGCCTACGAGCAGTACTTC
NA	few	TRBV20-1	TRBJ2-5	CSARGRSRDGRTPQETQYF	TGCAGTGCTAGAGGTCGGTCCCGGGACGGACGAACACCTCAAGAGACCCAGTACTTC
TRBD1	NA	TRBV7-2	TRBJ1-2	CASSSTGDGTYGYTF	TGTGCCAGCAGCTCCACAGGGGACGGAACTTATGGCTACACCTTC
NA	NA	TRBV10-2	TRBJ2-7	CASSERQGWGEQYF	TGCGCCAGCAGTGAGAGGCAGGGTTGGGGCGAGCAGTACTTC
NA	NA	TRBV7-3	TRBJ2-3	CASSLPGGRMGDTQYF	TGTGCCAGCAGCTTACCGGGGGGCCGGATGGGAGATACGCAGTATTTT
NA	NA	TRBV29-1	TRBJ1-1	CSVEGRAAGTEAFF	TGCAGCGTTGAAGGACGGGCAGCGGGGACTGAAGCTTTCTTT
NA	few	TRBV2	TRBJ1-1	CASSTDLNTEAFF	TGTGCCAGCAGCACGGATTTGAACACTGAAGCTTTCTTT
NA	NA	TRBV10-2	TRBJ1-4	CASTGAVVATNEKLFF	TGCGCCAGCACAGGGGCAGTAGTTGCAACTAATGAAAAACTGTTTTTT
NA	NA	TRBV20-1	TRBJ1-1	CSARDGGANTEAFF	TGCAGTGCTAGAGACGGAGGGGCGAACACTGAAGCTTTCTTT
TRBD1	once	TRBV4-1	TRBJ2-7	CASSPLGDRAHEQYF	TGCGCCAGCAGCCCATTGGGGGACAGGGCCCACGAGCAGTACTTC
TRBD1	NA	TRBV2	TRBJ1-6	CASSVGDRENSPLHF	TGTGCCAGCAGTGTAGGCGACAGGGAGAATTCACCCCTCCACTTT
NA	NA	TRBV5-1	TRBJ1-1	CASSLGGMNTEAFF	TGCGCCAGCAGCTTGGGGGGAATGAACACTGAAGCTTTCTTT
TRBD2	NA	TRBV7-3	TRBJ2-3	CASSQWREVTDTQYF	TGTGCCAGCAGCCAGTGGCGGGAGGTCACAGATACGCAGTATTTT
NA	NA	TRBV2	TRBJ2-7	CASSSRWVRAHEQYF	TGTGCCAGCAGTTCCCGGTGGGTCAGGGCCCACGAGCAGTACTTC
TRBD1	NA	TRBV20-1	TRBJ1-5	CSARDWDSPDANQPQHF	TGCAGTGCTAGAGACTGGGACAGCCCCGATGCAAATCAGCCCCAGCATTTT
TRBD1	NA	TRBV7-2	TRBJ2-1	CASSKTGVGGYNEQFF	TGTGCCAGCAGCAAGACAGGGGTGGGGGGCTACAATGAGCAGTTCTTC
TRBD2	once	TRBV11-2	TRBJ2-7	CASSGTSGRVYEQYF	TGTGCCAGCAGCGGGACTAGCGGGAGAGTCTACGAGCAGTACTTC
TRBD2	many	TRBV9	TRBJ2-5	CASSVELAGGQETQYF	TGTGCCAGCAGCGTGGAACTAGCGGGGGGCCAAGAGACCCAGTACTTC
NA	many	TRBV12-3/TRBV12-4	TRBJ2-7	CASSLGGPVEQYF	TGTGCCAGCAGTTTAGGGGGGCCGGTCGAGCAGTACTTC
NA	NA	TRBV6-5	TRBJ1-5	CASSLWGGGNQPQHF	TGTGCCAGCAGTCTCTGGGGAGGGGGCAATCAGCCCCAGCATTTT
NA	once	TRBV24-1	TRBJ2-1	CATSKTGDSYNEQFF	TGTGCCACCAGTAAGACAGGAGACTCCTACAATGAGCAGTTCTTC
TRBD2	NA	TRBV2	TRBJ2-1	CASSTPGTSGVNEQFF	TGTGCCAGCAGTACCCCCGGGACTAGCGGGGTCAATGAGCAGTTCTTC
NA	NA	TRBV20-1	TRBJ1-2	CSAAPAGELIAYGYTF	TGCAGTGCCGCTCCGGCGGGGGAGTTGATTGCCTATGGCTACACCTTC